These 20 T cell receptor beta chains originate from one sample sequenced in a study of T cells after yellow fever vaccination. One entry per CDR3 protein, called by TCRdb with MiXCR from the 5' RACE reads. The sample carries 45,000 to 60,000 distinct CDR3 sequences, about 6.3% recorded once. The specimen comprised CD8+ T cells not binding an NS4B(214-222) dextramer, sorted from PBMCs, sampled more than 40 days after the first yellow fever vaccination. The receptors were sampled from a man younger than 30 who received the YFV17D yellow fever vaccine.

The genes are TRBV6-2 or TRBV6-3 and TRBJ2-5, with 7 positions matching TRBD2. Germline V gene lookup returns CDR1 MNHEY and CDR2 SVGEGT. J gave up 6 bases and V 2 bases, and 3 bases lay outside the gene matches. This CDR3 contains 13 residues. CDR3 nucleotides: TGTGCCAGCAGTTACAGCGGGGAAAAGACCCAGTACTTC. Residues: CASSYSGEKTQYF.

The chain employs TRBV9 and TRBJ2-7; D is undetermined. V gave up 3 bases and J gave up 7 bases, with 11 bases separating them. The CDR3 covers 12 residues. CDR1 is SGDLS and CDR2 is YYNGEE in the germline V gene. Written as DNA, the CDR3 is TGTGCCAGCAGCGGTATAGCCGCAGAGCAGTACTTC. Translating it yields CASSGIAAEQYF.

The V gene is TRBV7-9, the J gene TRBJ1-2; D not resolved. This CDR3 region has 14 residues. Trimming removed 1 base at V and 4 bases at J, with 10 bases between. Germline V gene data show CDR1 as SEHNR and CDR2 as FQNEAQ (reference sequence). The CDR3, as DNA: TGTGCCAGCAGCTTAGGACACGGCCTCTATGGCTACACCTTC. Its translation: CASSLGHGLYGYTF.

This clonotype was observed at least ten times. The chain recombines TRBV7-8 with TRBJ2-2; 10 nucleotides match TRBD1. Germline CDR1 SGHVS, CDR2 FQNEAQ. This CDR3 is 15 amino acids long. Trimming removed 5 bases from V and 6 bases from J; junction bases left unmatched: 6. The CDR3 protein is CASSLRTGGSGELFF. The CDR3 coding sequence is TGTGCCAGCAGCCTACGGACAGGGGGGTCCGGGGAGCTGTTTTTT.

The genes are TRBV12-3 or TRBV12-4 and TRBJ2-2; D not certain. V was trimmed by 5 bases and J by 3 bases, leaving 4 bases between them. The CDR3 spans 12 residues. The CDR3 here is CASSIYTGELFF. CDR3 sequence (DNA): TGTGCCAGCAGTATCTACACCGGGGAGCTGTTTTTT.

This clonotype has only a few counts. The chain couples TRBV12-3 or TRBV12-4 to TRBJ1-1; a weak D match, TRBD1 (5 bases). V lost 2 bases, J lost 0 bases, and 19 bases lay in between. The CDR3 loop spans 18 amino acids. In DNA form, the CDR3 reads TGTGCCAGCAGTTTATTTTCACCCCGGCGACAGATGAACACTGAAGCTTTCTTT. This codes for CASSLFSPRRQMNTEAFF.

This clonotype was counted at least ten times. The chain couples TRBV9 to TRBJ2-3; D is unclear. Germline CDR1 and CDR2: SGDLS and YYNGEE. This CDR3 has 13 residues. Trimming took off 3 bases at V and 2 bases at J, with 7 bases between the two ends. The CDR3 DNA sequence: TGTGCCAGCAGCGCGACCAACACAGATACGCAGTATTTT. As protein: CASSATNTDTQYF.

This clonotype was picked up many times. The V call is TRBV5-1, the J call TRBJ2-7; D possibly corresponds to TRBD2 (6 bases). The CDR3 runs to 14 residues. Trimming took off 2 bases at V and 2 bases at J, with 11 bases between the two ends. The V gene's germline CDR1 is SGHRS and CDR2 YFSETQ. Here the CDR3 reads CASSFGRQTYEQYF. The CDR3 nucleotides read TGCGCCAGCAGCTTCGGGAGACAGACCTACGAGCAGTACTTC.

A remark on this clonotype: This sequence may be a read error, since a much larger clone differs from it by one base. The gene calls are TRBV7-8 and TRBJ2-1, with TRBD1 matching over 7 bases. The CDR3 consists of 15 residues. Germline V gives CDR1 SGHVS, CDR2 FQNEAQ. J gave up 2 bases and V 4 bases, and 5 bases lay outside the gene matches. The CDR3 sequence is CASSSRQGTYNEQFF. The DNA of the CDR3 is TGTGCCAGCAGCTCCCGACAGGGAACCTACAATGAGCAGTTCTTC.

The chain has TRBV20-1 and TRBJ2-1; TRBD2 matches 13 bases. This CDR3 spans 16 amino acids. Germline assignment: CDR1 DFQATT and CDR2 SNEGSKA (reference sequence). V was pared by 2 bases and J by 4 bases, with 5 bases of the junction left unmatched. CDR3 bases: TGCAGTGCTAGACCCCCGGGACTAGCGGGATACAATGAGCAGTTCTTC. It specifies CSARPPGLAGYNEQFF.

This clonotype came up many times. This rearrangement joins TRBV3-1 to TRBJ2-1, with 8 bases identical to TRBD2. The germline V gene has CDR1 LGHDT and CDR2 YNNKEL (reference sequence). This CDR3 comprises 16 residues. J was trimmed by 8 bases and V by 0 bases; bases with no gene match: 9. The chain's CDR3 is CASSQESRGGDDEQFF. CDR3 DNA: TGTGCCAGCAGCCAAGAATCACGGGGGGGTGACGATGAGCAGTTCTTC.

Remarks on this clonotype: A read error may be the cause here, since a much bigger clone is one base away. V and J are TRBV6-5 and TRBJ2-5, with D perhaps TRBD2 (5 bases). The CDR3 runs to 13 residues. With 4 bases removed from V and 5 bases from J, the gap between germline ends came to 11 bases. Looked up from germline, CDR1 is MNHEY and CDR2 is SVGAGI. CDR3 nucleotides: TGTGCCAGCAGTTCGGGGAGCCACGAGACCCAGTACTTC. Translating gives CASSSGSHETQYF.

The chain joins TRBV12-3 or TRBV12-4 to TRBJ2-5, with D unclear. The CDR3 loop spans 13 amino acids. Trimming cost V 11 bases and J 5 bases, with 18 bases left between them. The DNA for the CDR3 is TGTGCCTGTACAGCCGGCGTCTGGGAGACCCAGTACTTC. It specifies CACTAGVWETQYF.

The chain couples TRBV6-2 or TRBV6-3 to TRBJ2-7; perhaps TRBD1 as D (6 bases). This CDR3 spans 15 amino acids. V dropped 0 bases and J dropped 9 bases, with 18 bases sitting between them. The germline V gene encodes CDR1 MNHEY and CDR2 SVGEGT. CDR3 sequence: CASSYSGTNSLRQYV. Written as DNA, the CDR3 is TGTGCCAGCAGTTACTCTGGGACAAACTCCCTTCGGCAGTACGTC.

V and J are TRBV12-3 or TRBV12-4 and TRBJ2-1; D remains unclear. V was cut by 2 bases and J by 8 bases, with 4 bases left in between. This CDR3 is 11 amino acids long. The CDR3: CASSLSYEQFF. The CDR3 coding sequence is TGTGCCAGCAGTTTAAGCTATGAGCAGTTCTTC.

Only a few counts were recorded for this clonotype. The chain couples TRBV7-9 to TRBJ2-3; 12 nucleotides align to TRBD2. With V trimmed by 5 bases and J by 11 bases, 17 bases remained unmatched. Germline V gene lookup returns CDR1 SEHNR and CDR2 FQNEAQ (reference sequence). The length of the CDR3 is 17 residues. The CDR3 region is CASSVRASSGGAPVQYF. The CDR3 region has the DNA TGTGCCAGCAGCGTCCGGGCCTCTAGCGGGGGGGCCCCCGTGCAGTATTTT. The full variable domain, completed using reference TRBV7-9 and TRBJ2-3, is DTGVSQNPRHKITKRGQNVTFRCDPISEHNRLYWYRQTLGQGPEFLTYFQNEAQLEKSRLLSDRFSAERPKGSFSTLEIQRTEQGDSAMYLCASSVRASSGGAPVQYFGPGTRLTVL.

This clonotype was observed at least ten times. V is TRBV3-1 and J is TRBJ2-7; TRBD2 is a possible D gene (6 bases). The ends were cut back, 4 bases at V and 4 bases at J, with 11 bases in the middle. Germline CDR1 reads LGHDT; CDR2 reads YNNKEL (reference sequence). This CDR3 comprises 13 residues. The CDR3 protein is CASSLGGRYEQYF. The CDR3, as DNA: TGTGCCAGCAGCCTTGGGGGGAGGTACGAGCAGTACTTC.

This clonotype was counted ten times or more. The gene calls are TRBV12-3 or TRBV12-4 and TRBJ2-1, with D hard to call. This CDR3 has 13 residues. V was clipped by 3 bases and J by 8 bases, with 11 bases between them. CDR3 amino acids: CASSFTPRDEQFF. In DNA form, the CDR3 reads TGTGCCAGCAGTTTTACCCCCCGTGATGAGCAGTTCTTC.

This clonotype was counted only a few times. The chain combines TRBV7-9 with TRBJ2-5; 14 bases fit TRBD2. There are 17 residues in the CDR3. From germline, CDR1 is SEHNR and CDR2 FQNEAQ (reference sequence). Losses at the gene ends were 6 bases for V and 1 base for J; bases not matched to a gene: 7. In DNA form, the CDR3 reads TGTGCCAGCAGTATGACTAGCGGGGGGGCCAGCCAAGAGACCCAGTACTTC. It codes for CASSMTSGGASQETQYF.

This clonotype was picked up many times. The chain links TRBV12-3 or TRBV12-4 to TRBJ1-5; tentatively, D is TRBD1 (5 bases). CDR3 length: 15 amino acids. V lost 3 bases and J lost 4, with 13 bases in between. The DNA of the CDR3 is TGTGCCAGCAGTTTCGGCAGGGTAGGGAATCAGCCCCAGCATTTT. Protein: CASSFGRVGNQPQHF.